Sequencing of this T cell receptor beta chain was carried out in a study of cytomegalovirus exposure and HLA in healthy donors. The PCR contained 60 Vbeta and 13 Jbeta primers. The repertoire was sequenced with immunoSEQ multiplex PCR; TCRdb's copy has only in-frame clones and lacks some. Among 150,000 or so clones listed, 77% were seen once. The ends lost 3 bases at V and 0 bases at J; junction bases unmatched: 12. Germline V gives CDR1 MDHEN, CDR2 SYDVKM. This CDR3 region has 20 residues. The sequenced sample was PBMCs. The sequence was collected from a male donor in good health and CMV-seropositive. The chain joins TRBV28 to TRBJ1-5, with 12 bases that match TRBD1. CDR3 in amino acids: CASSFVPRDRGLRSNQPQHF. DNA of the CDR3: TGTGCCAGCAGTTTTGTCCCACGGGACAGGGGGCTTCGTAGCAATCAGCCCCAGCATTTT.